This TCR beta chain was sequenced during a study of T cells in Graves' hyperthyroidism and ophthalmopathy. Findings and caveats of the study: The model's output predicted ophthalmopathy at a median of roughly seven months prior to onset.

RNA transcripts were the template for amplifying TCR beta CDR3 regions. First-round RT-PCR of the TCR CDR3 relied on the HTBI primer set. TCRdb re-analysed the multiplex PCR reads in MiXCR, keeping a single row per CDR3 protein. Here the sample spans over 500,000 distinct CDR3 sequences, around 16% being singletons. Trimming pared 3 bases from V and 4 bases from J, leaving 10 bases between. This CDR3 spans 13 amino acids. The germline CDR1 and CDR2 sequences are SGHTA and FQGTGA. Exclusion criteria comprised uncontrolled infection, other autoimmune disease, pregnancy or lactation. Diagnoses used clinical symptoms, serum thyroxine and TRAb, thyroid ultrasound and orbital computed tomography. PBMCs were sourced from approximately 10 ml fresh peripheral blood. This clonotype showed up many times. The antigen remains unidentified.

V is TRBV7-3 and J is TRBJ2-7; D remains unclear. The source material was blood. This sequence was found in a woman in her twenties or thirties with Graves' ophthalmopathy. The CDR3 is CASSFAEGYEQYF. The CDR3 DNA follows: TGTGCCAGCAGCTTTGCTGAAGGGTACGAGCAGTACTTC. The full variable domain, rest sourced from reference TRBV7-3 and TRBJ2-7, is GAGVSQTPSNKVTEKGKYVELRCDPISGHTALYWYRQSLGQGPEFLIYFQGTGAADDSGLPNDRFFAVRPEGSVSTLKIQRTERGDSAVYLCASSFAEGYEQYFGPGTRLTVT.